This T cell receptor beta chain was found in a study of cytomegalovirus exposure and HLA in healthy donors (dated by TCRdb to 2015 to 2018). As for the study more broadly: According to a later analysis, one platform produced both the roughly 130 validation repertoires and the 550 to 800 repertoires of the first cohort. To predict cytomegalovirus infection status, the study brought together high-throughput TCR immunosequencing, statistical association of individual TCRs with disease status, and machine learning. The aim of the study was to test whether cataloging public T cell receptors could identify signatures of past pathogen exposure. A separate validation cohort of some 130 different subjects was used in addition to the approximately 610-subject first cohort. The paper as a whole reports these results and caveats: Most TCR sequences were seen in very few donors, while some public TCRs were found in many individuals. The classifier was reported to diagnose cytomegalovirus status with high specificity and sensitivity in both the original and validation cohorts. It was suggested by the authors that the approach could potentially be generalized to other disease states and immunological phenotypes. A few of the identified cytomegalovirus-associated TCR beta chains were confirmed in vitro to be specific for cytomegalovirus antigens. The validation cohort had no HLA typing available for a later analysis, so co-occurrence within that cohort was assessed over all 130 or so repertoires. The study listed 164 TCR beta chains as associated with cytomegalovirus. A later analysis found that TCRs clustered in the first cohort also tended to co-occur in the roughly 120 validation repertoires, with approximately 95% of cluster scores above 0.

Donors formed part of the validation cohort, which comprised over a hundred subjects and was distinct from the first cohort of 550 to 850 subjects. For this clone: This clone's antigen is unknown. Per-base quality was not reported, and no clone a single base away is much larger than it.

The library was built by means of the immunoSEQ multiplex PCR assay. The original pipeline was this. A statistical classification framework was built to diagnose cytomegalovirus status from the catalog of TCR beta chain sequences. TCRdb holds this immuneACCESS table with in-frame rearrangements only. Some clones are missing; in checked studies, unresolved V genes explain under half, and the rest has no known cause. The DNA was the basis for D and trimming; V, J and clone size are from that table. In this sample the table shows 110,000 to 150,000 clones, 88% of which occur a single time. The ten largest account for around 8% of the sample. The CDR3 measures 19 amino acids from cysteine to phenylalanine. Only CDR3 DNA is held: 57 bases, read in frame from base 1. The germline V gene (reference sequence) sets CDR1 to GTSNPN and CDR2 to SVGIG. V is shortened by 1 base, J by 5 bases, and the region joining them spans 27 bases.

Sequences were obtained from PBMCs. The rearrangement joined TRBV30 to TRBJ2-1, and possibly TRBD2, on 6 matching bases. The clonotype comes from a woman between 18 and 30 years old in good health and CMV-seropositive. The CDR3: CAWSERVRRRGPIHNEQFF. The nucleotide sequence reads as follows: TGTGCCTGGAGTGAGCGGGTAAGACGCCGGGGACCGATCCACAATGAGCAGTTCTTC.